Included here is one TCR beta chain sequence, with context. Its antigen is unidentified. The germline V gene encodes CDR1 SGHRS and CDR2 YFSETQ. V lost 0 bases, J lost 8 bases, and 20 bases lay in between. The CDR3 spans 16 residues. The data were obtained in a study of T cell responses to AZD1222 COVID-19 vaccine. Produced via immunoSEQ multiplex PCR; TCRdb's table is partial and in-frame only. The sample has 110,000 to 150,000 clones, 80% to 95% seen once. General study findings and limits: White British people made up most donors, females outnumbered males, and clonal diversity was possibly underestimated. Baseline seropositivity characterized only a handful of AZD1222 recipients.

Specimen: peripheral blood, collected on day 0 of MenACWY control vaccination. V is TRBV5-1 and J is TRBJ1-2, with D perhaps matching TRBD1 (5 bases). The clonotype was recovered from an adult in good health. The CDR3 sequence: CASSLEWGSGTGGYTF. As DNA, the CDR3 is TGCGCCAGCAGCTTGGAGTGGGGCAGCGGGACTGGGGGCTACACCTTC.